The clone carrying this TCR beta chain was recorded once. Its target is unknown. Trimming removed 5 bases from V and 5 bases from J, with 30 bases in between. The CDR3 consists of 19 residues. Per germline, CDR1 MNHEY and CDR2 SMNVEV (reference sequence). Naive CD8 cells comprised CD45RO-negative, CCR7-positively selected cells, excluding terminally differentiated effector memory CD45RA+ cells. The data belong to a study of shared clonotypes between healthy human individuals. Study-level information: Per donor, three plates held CD4 naive cells, three held CD4 memory, two held CD8 naive and one held CD8 memory. Whole-study results and caveats: Around 5.3% of naive CD4 clonotypes were shared across four donors.

Data came from immunoSEQ multiplex PCR; TCRdb stores just in-frame clones and leaves some out. The table records roughly 2.1 million clones, approximately 94% of them present only once. Sequenced material: naive CD8+ T cells from PBMCs. This sequence was found in a man between 18 and 29 years old in good health. Some clones in this sample may be carry-over from other donors' samples. This rearrangement joins TRBV27 to TRBJ1-2; D uncertain. This CDR3 is CASSGTKTHSSRYLYGYTF. CDR3 coding DNA: TGTGCCAGCAGTGGAACCAAGACACACTCTTCTCGCTATCTGTATGGCTACACCTTC.